This T cell receptor beta chain derives from a study of molecular identifiers for immune sequencing clone quantification. TCRdb recomputed calls from the PCR reads with MiXCR, one row per CDR3 protein. The repertoire holds 350,000 or so distinct CDR3 sequences, about 22% seen once, with 0.7% to 0.9% in the top ten. The CDR3 contains 16 residues. The trim removed 3 bases at V and 2 bases at J, leaving 9 bases unmatched. Germline values: CDR1 MDHEN, CDR2 SYDVKM. Findings of the study overall: In naive cells, under 1% of molecules belonged to clones above 20 RNA copies, against over 99% in effector cells. Jurkat TCR RNA from one cell was spiked into about a million naive cells, and it was reportedly detectable there.

This clonotype came up a few times. Antigen unknown. In the sort, naive CD8 T cells were defined as CD8+CD4-CCR7+CD45RA+. This clonotype was obtained from a human donor in good health. Some libraries in this study had Jurkat cell RNA spiked in. V is TRBV28 and J is TRBJ2-7; TRBD2 aligns across 8 bases. Specimen: naive CD8+ T cells from blood, with Jurkat cell RNA spiked in. Subset given: FACS-sorted CD8+CD4-CCR7+CD45RA+ naive T cells. CDR3 bases: TGTGCCAGCAGTTTCCCGGTTAGCGGGACGGCCTACGAGCAGTACTTC. The encoded protein is CASSFPVSGTAYEQYF.